Following are 23 T cell receptor beta chains from one sample sequenced in a study of blood T cell repertoires in COVID-19. Libraries were prepared by immunoSEQ multiplex PCR; TCRdb keeps only in-frame clonotypes and omits some of them. Of fewer than 250,000 clones listed, 82% were seen once; the top ten hold around 5%. Sequencing was carried out using peripheral blood. The receptors originated from a woman in her 70s with acute or convalescent COVID-19.

The chain couples TRBV28 to TRBJ2-2; 7 bases align to TRBD1. The CDR3 sequence is 16 residues long. The V and J ends lost 6 bases and 0 bases, in that order; junction bases with no gene match: 7. Per the germline V gene, CDR1 is MDHEN and CDR2 is SYDVKM. CDR3 bases: TGTGCCAGCAGCTCCGGGACAGCCGCGAACACCGGGGAGCTGTTTTTT. As protein: CASSSGTAANTGELFF.

The chain combines TRBV4-3 with TRBJ2-5; D gene unclear. Trimming removed 0 bases from V and 3 bases from J, with 5 bases in between. Germline CDR1 and CDR2: LGHNA and YSLEER. CDR3 size: 13 residues. The CDR3, as DNA: TGCGCCAGCAGCCAAGAGCGGAAAGAGACCCAGTACTTC. Amino acid sequence: CASSQERKETQYF.

J is TRBJ2-1 and V is TRBV28; TRBD1 might be the D (6 bases). The length of the CDR3 is 15 residues. The ends were cut back, 1 base at V and 0 bases at J, with 7 bases in the middle. CDR1 and CDR2 from the germline V gene are MDHEN and SYDVKM. The CDR3 nucleotides are TGTGCCAGCAGTTTATTAGGGGGCTCCTACAATGAGCAGTTCTTC. As protein: CASSLLGGSYNEQFF.

V is TRBV7-6 and J is TRBJ2-5; TRBD1 is a possible D gene (5 bases). With 1 base removed from V and 1 base from J, the gap between germline ends came to 7 bases. There are 14 residues in the CDR3. Germline V gene sequence: CDR1 SGHVS, CDR2 FNYEAQ. The CDR3 spells CASSLGQLQETQYF. CDR3 nucleotides: TGTGCCAGCAGCTTAGGACAGCTCCAAGAGACCCAGTACTTC.

This rearrangement joins TRBV27 to TRBJ1-5; a weak D match, TRBD1 (5 bases). The germline V gene encodes CDR1 MNHEY and CDR2 SMNVEV (reference sequence). There are 16 residues in the CDR3. V was cut by 5 bases and J by 6 bases, with 20 bases left in between. CDR3 DNA sequence: TGTGCCAGCAGTCCTCAGGGTTTTCCCGGGGGTCAGCCCCAGCATTTT. This translates into CASSPQGFPGGQPQHF.

This chain joins TRBV4-2 and TRBJ2-5; 8 positions match TRBD1. This CDR3 comprises 18 residues. Germline V gene data show CDR1 as LGHNA and CDR2 as YNFKEQ. Unmatched junction bases numbered 9, after V lost 0 bases and J lost 0 bases. CDR3 DNA sequence: TGTGCCAGCAGCCAAGAAGGCGGAGACAGGGGATACCAAGAGACCCAGTACTTC. Its translation: CASSQEGGDRGYQETQYF.

V gene TRBV3-1 (or the pseudogene TRBV3-2) combines with J gene TRBJ1-3, with 7 bases lining up with TRBD1. V trimming: 4 bases; J trimming: 7 bases; junction bases outside the gene matches: 13. The CDR3 sequence is 16 residues long. The germline gives CDR1 LGHDT, CDR2 YNNKEL (reference sequence). The CDR3 here is CASSPPGTALGNTIYF. The CDR3 region has the DNA TGTGCCAGCAGCCCACCCGGGACAGCTTTGGGGAACACCATATATTTT.

The V call is TRBV10-3, the J call TRBJ2-7; tentatively, D is TRBD2 (6 bases). V lost 10 bases to trimming and J lost 0 bases, with 16 bases between them. The CDR3 is 14 amino acids. Germline V lookup: CDR1 ENHRY, CDR2 SYGVKD. CDR3 DNA sequence: TGTGCCACCCTACAGGACTACACCTCCTACGAGCAGTACTTC. Translated, it gives CATLQDYTSYEQYF.

J is TRBJ1-2 and V is TRBV12-3 or TRBV12-4; tentatively, D is TRBD1 (5 bases). The CDR3 consists of 13 residues. Trimming shortened V by 5 bases and J by 8 bases, and 15 bases separated the two germline ends. The CDR3 nucleotides are TGTGCCAGCAGTACTAATGCGGGGGTCGGCTACACCTTC. As protein: CASSTNAGVGYTF.

The chain employs TRBV7-9 and TRBJ1-1; 9 nucleotides agree with TRBD1. This CDR3 is built from 14 residues. Germline V CDR1 and CDR2: SEHNR, FQNEAQ (reference sequence). V shed 5 bases, J shed 3 bases, and the junction held 4 bases outside the gene matches. CDR3 DNA: TGTGCCAGCAGCCTACAGGGGGCGGACACTGAAGCTTTCTTT. This encodes CASSLQGADTEAFF. Using reference TRBV7-9 and TRBJ1-1 for the parts outside the CDR3, the full variable domain is DTGVSQNPRHKITKRGQNVTFRCDPISEHNRLYWYRQTLGQGPEFLTYFQNEAQLEKSRLLSDRFSAERPKGSFSTLEIQRTEQGDSAMYLCASSLQGADTEAFFGQGTRLTVV.

This clone has only one observation. The J gene is TRBJ2-3, the V gene TRBV24-1; TRBD1 is a possible D gene (6 bases). This CDR3 spans 13 amino acids. The germline V gene encodes CDR1 KGHDR and CDR2 SFDVKD. The V and J ends lost 6 bases and 3 bases respectively, with 9 bases between them. CDR3 amino acids: CATSTRGTDTQYF. The CDR3 nucleotides read TGTGCCACCAGTACCAGGGGTACAGATACGCAGTATTTT.

The chain is built from TRBV4-1 and TRBJ1-1; D is unclear. Germline CDR1 and CDR2: MGHRA and YSYEKL. Trimming left V 0 bases short and J 4 bases short, with 15 bases between. This CDR3 is built from 16 residues. CDR3 nucleotide sequence: TGCGCCAGCAGCCAAGAAGCGTATAGTGGTTCCACTGAAGCTTTCTTT. This gives the protein CASSQEAYSGSTEAFF.

The rearrangement links TRBV5-1 to TRBJ1-4, with no clear D. Trimming removed 0 bases at V and 4 bases at J, with 10 bases between. The CDR3 contains 15 residues. Germline CDR1 and CDR2: SGHRS and YFSETQ. DNA of the CDR3: TGCGCCAGCAGCTTGGGGGCCAGATATAATGAAAAACTGTTTTTT. Translating gives CASSLGARYNEKLFF.

The CDR3 nucleotides read TGTGCCAGCAGCTTCCCACAGGGGCGCGGCTACACCTTC. It encodes CASSFPQGRGYTF. The gene calls are TRBV7-2 and TRBJ1-2; TRBD1 matches at 7 bases. V was pared by 3 bases and J by 8 bases, with 6 bases of the junction left unmatched. The CDR3 loop spans 13 amino acids. Germline V lookup: CDR1 SGHTA, CDR2 FQGNSA.

The gene calls are TRBV3-1 (or the pseudogene TRBV3-2) and TRBJ1-4; D is undetermined. Germline CDR1 LGHDT, CDR2 YNNKEL (reference sequence). The CDR3 spans 13 residues. V dropped 4 bases and J dropped 8 bases, with 11 bases sitting between them. The CDR3 protein is CASSPSLGEKLFF. Written as DNA, the CDR3 is TGTGCCAGCAGCCCCTCCCTTGGCGAAAAACTGTTTTTT.

This clone showed up just once. The chain links TRBV5-8 to TRBJ1-4; TRBD1 agrees at 7 bases. After removal of 4 bases from V and 6 bases from J, the junction contained 6 bases not matched to a gene. The CDR3 loop spans 14 amino acids. Germline CDR1 is SGHTS and CDR2 is YDEGEE. The CDR3 sequence: CASSVGRGDEKLFF. CDR3 nucleotide sequence: TGTGCCAGCAGCGTGGGCAGGGGGGATGAAAAACTGTTTTTT.

CDR3 in DNA: TGTGCCAGCACTACCTTGCTGTCGAACACCGGGGAGCTGTTTTTT. Its protein product is CASTTLLSNTGELFF. The rearrangement joins TRBV13 to TRBJ2-2; D remains ambiguous. The V end was cut by 7 bases, the J end by 0 bases, with 12 bases between. The CDR3 is 15 residues long. Per the germline V gene, CDR1 is PRHDT and CDR2 is FYEKMQ (reference sequence). Full variable domain (remainder filled in from reference TRBV13 and TRBJ2-2): AAGVIQSPRHLIKEKRETATLKCYPIPRHDTVYWYQQGPGQDPQFLISFYEKMQSDKGSIPDRFSAQQFSDYHSELNMSSLELGDSALYFCASTTLLSNTGELFFGEGSRLTVL.

This sequence joins TRBV2 and TRBJ2-1; 7 bases line up with TRBD2. The CDR3 is made up of 14 amino acids. The V and J ends lost 8 bases and 9 bases, in that order; junction bases with no gene match: 13. The germline CDR1 and CDR2 sequences are SNHLY and FYNNEI. The CDR3 DNA sequence: TGTGCCAGCGGTCAGGGAGGGTACAGCGGTGAGCAGTTCTTC. It specifies CASGQGGYSGEQFF.

This clone occurred once. J is TRBJ1-1 and V is TRBV19, with D possibly being TRBD1 (5 bases). V gave up 6 bases and J gave up 1 base, with 15 bases separating them. The length of the CDR3 is 15 residues. Germline CDR1 LNHDA, CDR2 SQIVND (reference sequence). CDR3 coding DNA: TGTGCCAGTAGACCCGACAGTCAGAGGAACACTGAAGCTTTCTTT. Amino acid sequence: CASRPDSQRNTEAFF.

J is TRBJ2-1 and V is TRBV27; maybe TRBD2 (7 bases). Trimming took 6 bases from V and 6 from J, leaving 21 bases between them. The CDR3 sequence is 16 residues long. Germline V gene data show CDR1 as MNHEY and CDR2 as SMNVEV (reference sequence). The DNA for the CDR3 is TGTGCCAGCAGCAGGGGACACCCTGGGGGGGGCAATGAGCAGTTCTTC. It encodes CASSRGHPGGGNEQFF.

V and J are TRBV5-6 and TRBJ1-2; D is possibly TRBD1 (6 bases). This CDR3 has 14 residues. CDR1 is SGHDT, CDR2 YYEEEE, per germline. Trimming took off 0 bases at V and 3 bases at J, with 9 bases between the two ends. CDR3 sequence (DNA): TGTGCCAGCAGCTTGGGGGGGCCCTACTATGGCTACACCTTC. This encodes CASSLGGPYYGYTF. Complete variable domain (other parts from reference TRBV5-6 and TRBJ1-2): DAGVTQSPTHLIKTRGQQVTLRCSPKSGHDTVSWYQQALGQGPQFIFQYYEEEERQRGNFPDRFSGHQFPNYSSELNVNALLLGDSALYLCASSLGGPYYGYTFGSGTRLTVV.

This sequence joins TRBV7-9 and TRBJ2-7, with 13 nucleotides matching TRBD2. Trimming removed 6 bases from V and 4 bases from J; junction bases left unmatched: 12. From germline, CDR1 is SEHNR and CDR2 FQNEAQ (reference sequence). CDR3 size: 17 residues. Here the CDR3 reads CASRQDPGLAGSYEQYF. The CDR3 DNA reads TGTGCCAGCAGGCAAGACCCGGGACTAGCGGGGTCGTACGAGCAGTACTTC.

V and J are TRBV19 and TRBJ1-5, with 9 bases lining up with TRBD1. The CDR3 has 19 residues. Per germline, CDR1 LNHDA and CDR2 SQIVND (reference sequence). V was clipped by 4 bases and J by 0 bases; unmatched bases: 13. CDR3 in amino acids: CASSNGGTGFGYSNQPQHF. CDR3 bases: TGTGCCAGTAGTAATGGAGGGACAGGGTTCGGGTATAGCAATCAGCCCCAGCATTTT.